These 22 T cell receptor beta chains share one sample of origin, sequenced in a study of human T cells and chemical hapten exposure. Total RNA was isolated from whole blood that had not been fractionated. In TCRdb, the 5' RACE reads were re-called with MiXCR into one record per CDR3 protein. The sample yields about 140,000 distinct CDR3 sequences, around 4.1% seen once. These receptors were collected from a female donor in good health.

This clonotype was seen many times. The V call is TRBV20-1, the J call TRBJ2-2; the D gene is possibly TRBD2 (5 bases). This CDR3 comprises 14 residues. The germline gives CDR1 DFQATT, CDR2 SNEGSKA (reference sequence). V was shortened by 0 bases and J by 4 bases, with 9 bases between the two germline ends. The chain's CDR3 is CSARESGRTGELFF. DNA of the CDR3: TGCAGTGCTAGAGAGAGCGGCCGCACCGGGGAGCTGTTTTTT.

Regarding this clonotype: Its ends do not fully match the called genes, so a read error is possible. CDR3 region: CASSVGTSTNTQYF. DNA of the CDR3: TGTGCCAGCAGCGTCGGTACTAGCACAAATACGCAGTATTTT. The J gene is TRBJ2-3, the V gene TRBV9; tentatively, D is TRBD2 (6 bases). CDR1 and CDR2 from the germline V gene are SGDLS and YYNGEE. This CDR3 spans 14 amino acids.

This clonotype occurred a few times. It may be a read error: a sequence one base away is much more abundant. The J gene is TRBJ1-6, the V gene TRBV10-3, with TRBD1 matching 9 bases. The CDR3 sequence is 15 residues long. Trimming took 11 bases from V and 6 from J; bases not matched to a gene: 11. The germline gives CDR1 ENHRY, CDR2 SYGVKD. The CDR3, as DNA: TGTGCCGCACAGGGACAGGGTTGTGGTAATTCACCCCTCCACTTT. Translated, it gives CAAQGQGCGNSPLHF.

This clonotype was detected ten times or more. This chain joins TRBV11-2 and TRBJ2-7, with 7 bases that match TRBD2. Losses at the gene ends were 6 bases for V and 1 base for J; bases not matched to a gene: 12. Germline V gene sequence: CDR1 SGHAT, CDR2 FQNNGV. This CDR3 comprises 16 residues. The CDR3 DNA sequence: TGTGCCAGCAGTTTACGAGGACTAGTAAGATCCTACGAGCAGTACTTC. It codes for CASSLRGLVRSYEQYF.

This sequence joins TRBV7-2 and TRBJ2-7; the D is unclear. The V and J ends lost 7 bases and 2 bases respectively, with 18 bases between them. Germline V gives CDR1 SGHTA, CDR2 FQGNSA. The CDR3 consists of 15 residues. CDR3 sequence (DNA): TGTGCCAGCACCAAGGAGTACGGTGGTCCCTACGAGCAGTACTTC. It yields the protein CASTKEYGGPYEQYF.

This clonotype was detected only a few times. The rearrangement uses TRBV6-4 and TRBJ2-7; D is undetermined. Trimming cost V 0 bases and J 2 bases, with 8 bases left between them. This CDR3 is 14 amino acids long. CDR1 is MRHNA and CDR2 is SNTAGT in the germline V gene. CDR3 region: CASSDSKGPYEQYF. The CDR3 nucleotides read TGTGCCAGCAGTGACTCGAAGGGCCCCTACGAGCAGTACTTC.

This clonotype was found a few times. This chain's CDR3 is CASGYPPGGGGNTGELFF. The CDR3 nucleotides are TGTGCTAGTGGTTACCCCCCTGGTGGGGGGGGGAACACCGGGGAGCTGTTTTTT. The rearrangement joins TRBV12-5 to TRBJ2-2; 7 bases fit TRBD2. Germline V gene data show CDR1 as LGHNT and CDR2 as FRNRAP. V shed 4 bases, J shed 1 base, and the junction held 12 bases outside the gene matches. This CDR3 is built from 18 residues.

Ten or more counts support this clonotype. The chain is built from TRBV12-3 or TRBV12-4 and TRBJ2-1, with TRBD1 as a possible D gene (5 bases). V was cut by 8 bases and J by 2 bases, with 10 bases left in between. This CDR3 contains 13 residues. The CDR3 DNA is TGTGCCAGCGGGGTCAGGGCCTACAATGAGCAGTTCTTC. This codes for CASGVRAYNEQFF.

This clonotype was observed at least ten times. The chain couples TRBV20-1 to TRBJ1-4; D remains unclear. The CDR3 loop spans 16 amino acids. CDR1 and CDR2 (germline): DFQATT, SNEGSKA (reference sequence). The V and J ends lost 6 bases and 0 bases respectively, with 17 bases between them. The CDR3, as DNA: TGCAGTGCAGTCAATCCAGGAGTCGCAACTAATGAAAAACTGTTTTTT. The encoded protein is CSAVNPGVATNEKLFF.

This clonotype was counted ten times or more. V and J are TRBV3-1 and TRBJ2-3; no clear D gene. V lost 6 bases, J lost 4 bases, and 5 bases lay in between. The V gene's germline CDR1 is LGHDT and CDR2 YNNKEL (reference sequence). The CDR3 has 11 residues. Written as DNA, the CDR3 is TGTGCCAGCAGAAACGCAGATACGCAGTATTTT. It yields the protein CASRNADTQYF.

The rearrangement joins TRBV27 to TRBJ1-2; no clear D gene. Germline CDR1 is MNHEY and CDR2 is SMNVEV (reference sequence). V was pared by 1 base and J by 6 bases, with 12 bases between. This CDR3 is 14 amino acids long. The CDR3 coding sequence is TGTGCCAGCAGTTTATTAACGGGGTATGATGGCTACACCTTC. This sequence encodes CASSLLTGYDGYTF.

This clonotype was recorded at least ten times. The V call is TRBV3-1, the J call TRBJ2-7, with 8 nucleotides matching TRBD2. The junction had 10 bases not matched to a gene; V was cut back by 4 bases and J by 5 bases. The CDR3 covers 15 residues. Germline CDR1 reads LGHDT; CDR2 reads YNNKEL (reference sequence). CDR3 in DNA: TGTGCCAGCAGCCCCACTAGCGGAGAAGTCCACGAGCAGTACTTC. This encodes CASSPTSGEVHEQYF.

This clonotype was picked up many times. The DNA of the CDR3 is TGTGCCAGCAGCCCGACAGGGCAGCTCAACTATGGCTACACCTTC. It yields the protein CASSPTGQLNYGYTF. J is TRBJ1-2 and V is TRBV9, with 7 bases fitting TRBD1. The CDR3 length is 15 residues. Germline V gene lookup returns CDR1 SGDLS and CDR2 YYNGEE. Losses at the gene ends were 4 bases for V and 2 bases for J; bases not matched to a gene: 8.

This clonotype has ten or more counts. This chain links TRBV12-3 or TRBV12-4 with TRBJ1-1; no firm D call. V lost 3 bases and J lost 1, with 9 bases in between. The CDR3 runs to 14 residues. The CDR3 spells CASSLASANTEAFF. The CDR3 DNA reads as TGTGCCAGCAGTTTGGCCAGTGCGAACACTGAAGCTTTCTTT.

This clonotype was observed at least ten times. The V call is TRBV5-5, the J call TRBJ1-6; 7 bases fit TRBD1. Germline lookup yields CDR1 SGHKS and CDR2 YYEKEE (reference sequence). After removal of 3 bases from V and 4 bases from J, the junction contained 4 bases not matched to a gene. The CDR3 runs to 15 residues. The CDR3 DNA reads TGTGCCAGCAGCTCGTACAGGGGATATAATTCACCCCTCCACTTT. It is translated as CASSSYRGYNSPLHF.

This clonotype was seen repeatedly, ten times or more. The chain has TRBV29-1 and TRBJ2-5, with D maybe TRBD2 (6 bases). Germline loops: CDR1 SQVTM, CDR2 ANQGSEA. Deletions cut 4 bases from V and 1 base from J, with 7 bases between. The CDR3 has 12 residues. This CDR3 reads CSVGGVQETQYF. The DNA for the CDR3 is TGCAGCGTTGGGGGGGTCCAAGAGACCCAGTACTTC.

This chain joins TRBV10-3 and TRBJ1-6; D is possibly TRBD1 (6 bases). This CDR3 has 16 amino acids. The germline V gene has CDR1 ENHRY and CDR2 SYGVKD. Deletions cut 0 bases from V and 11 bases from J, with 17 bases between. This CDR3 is CAISESTGRGNAPLHF. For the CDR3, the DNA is TGTGCCATCAGTGAGTCTACAGGGCGAGGAAATGCACCCCTCCACTTT.

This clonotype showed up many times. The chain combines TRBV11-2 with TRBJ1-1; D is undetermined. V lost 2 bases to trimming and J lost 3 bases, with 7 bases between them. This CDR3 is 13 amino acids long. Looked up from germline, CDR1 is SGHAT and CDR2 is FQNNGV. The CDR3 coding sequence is TGTGCCAGCAGCTTATACTGGGACACTGAAGCTTTCTTT. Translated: CASSLYWDTEAFF.

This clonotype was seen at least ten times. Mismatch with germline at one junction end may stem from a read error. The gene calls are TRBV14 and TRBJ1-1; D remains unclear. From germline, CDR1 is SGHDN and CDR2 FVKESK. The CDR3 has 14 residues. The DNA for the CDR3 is TGTGCCAGCAGCCAAGATTTAGGGAACCCTGAAGCTTTCTTT. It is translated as CASSQDLGNPEAFF.

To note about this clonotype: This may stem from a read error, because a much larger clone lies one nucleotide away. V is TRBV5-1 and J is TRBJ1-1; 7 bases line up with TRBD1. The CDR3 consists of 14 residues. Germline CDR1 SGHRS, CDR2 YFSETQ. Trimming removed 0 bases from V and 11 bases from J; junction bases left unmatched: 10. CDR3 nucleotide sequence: TGCGCCAGCAGCTTGGGACAGGGAAAAGCCTACGCTTTCTTT. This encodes CASSLGQGKAYAFF.

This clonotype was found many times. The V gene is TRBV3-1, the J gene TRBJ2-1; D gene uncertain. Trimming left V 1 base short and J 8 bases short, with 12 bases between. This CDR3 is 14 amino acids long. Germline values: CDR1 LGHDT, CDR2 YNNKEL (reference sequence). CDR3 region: CASSQVMVGYEQFF. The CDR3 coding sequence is TGTGCCAGCAGCCAAGTCATGGTGGGCTATGAGCAGTTCTTC.

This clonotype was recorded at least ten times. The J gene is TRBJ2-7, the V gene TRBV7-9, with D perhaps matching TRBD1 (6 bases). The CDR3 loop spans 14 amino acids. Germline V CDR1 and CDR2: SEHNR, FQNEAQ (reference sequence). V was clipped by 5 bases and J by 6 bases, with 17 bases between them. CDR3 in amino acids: CASSAWDTPSEQYF. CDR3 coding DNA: TGTGCCAGCAGCGCATGGGACACTCCCTCCGAGCAGTACTTC.